This T cell receptor beta chain comes out of a study of molecular identifiers for immune sequencing clone quantification. TCRdb reprocessed the PCR reads via MiXCR and lists one record per CDR3 protein. The data show some 100,000 distinct CDR3 sequences, about 20% seen once. On this clonotype itself: A much larger clone lies one base from this, so it may be a read error.

The CDR3 extends over 15 amino acids. In germline, CDR1 is DFQATT, CDR2 SNEGSKA (reference sequence). Sequencing was done on a sample of naive CD8+ T cells from blood, with Jurkat cell RNA spiked in. The subset was: FACS-sorted CD8+CD4-CCR7+CD45RA+ naive T cells. The rearrangement uses TRBV20-1 and TRBJ2-6; tentative D call: TRBD1 (5 bases). This sequence was found in a human donor in good health. Some libraries in this study had Jurkat cell RNA spiked in. CDR3 coding DNA: TGCAGTGCTAGTTTCCGGAGCTCTGGGGCCAGCGTCCTGACTTTC. It translates to CSASFRSSGASVLTF.